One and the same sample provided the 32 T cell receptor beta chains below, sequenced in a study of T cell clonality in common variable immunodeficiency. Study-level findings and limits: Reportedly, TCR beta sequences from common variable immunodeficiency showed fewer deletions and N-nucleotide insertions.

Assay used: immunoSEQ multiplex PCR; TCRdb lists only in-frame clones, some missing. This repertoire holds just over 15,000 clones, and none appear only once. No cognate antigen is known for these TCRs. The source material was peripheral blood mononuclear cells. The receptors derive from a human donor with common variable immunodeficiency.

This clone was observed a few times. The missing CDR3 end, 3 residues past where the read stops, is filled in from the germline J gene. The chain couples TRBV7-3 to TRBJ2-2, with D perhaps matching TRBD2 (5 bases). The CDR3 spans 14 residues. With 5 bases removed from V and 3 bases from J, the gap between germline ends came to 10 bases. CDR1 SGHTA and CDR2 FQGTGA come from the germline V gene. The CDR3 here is CASSERGYTGELFF. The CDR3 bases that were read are TGTGCCAGCAGCGAACGGGGTTACACCGGGGAG.

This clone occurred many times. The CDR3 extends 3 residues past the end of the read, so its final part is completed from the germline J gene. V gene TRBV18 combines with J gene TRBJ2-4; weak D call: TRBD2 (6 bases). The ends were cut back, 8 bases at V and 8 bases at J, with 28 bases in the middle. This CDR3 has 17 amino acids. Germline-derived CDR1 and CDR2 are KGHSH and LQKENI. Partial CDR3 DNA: TGTGCCAGCGCAGCTTTTCCGAGACTAGTCGATACAGACATT. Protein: CASAAFPRLVDTDI. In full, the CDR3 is CASAAFPRLVDTDIQYF. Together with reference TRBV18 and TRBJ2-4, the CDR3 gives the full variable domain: NAGVMQNPRHLVRRRGQEARLRCSPMKGHSHVYWYRQLPEEGLKFMVYLQKENIIDESGMPKERFSAEFPKEGPSILRIQQVVRGDSAAYFCASAAFPRLVDTDIQYFGAGTRLSVL.

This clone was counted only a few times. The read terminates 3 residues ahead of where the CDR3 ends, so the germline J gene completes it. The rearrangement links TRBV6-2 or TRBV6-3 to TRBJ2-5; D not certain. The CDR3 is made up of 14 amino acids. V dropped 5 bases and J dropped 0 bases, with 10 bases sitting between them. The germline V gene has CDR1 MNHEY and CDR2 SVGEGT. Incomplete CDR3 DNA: TGTGCCAGCAGTCCTCTAATGTACCAAGAGACC. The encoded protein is CASSPLMYQET. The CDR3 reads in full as CASSPLMYQETQYF.

Partial CDR3 DNA: TGTGCCAGTACCACCGCCCGGAGAGCGAGC. Protein product: CASTTARRAS. The CDR3 as a whole reads CASTTARRASYTF. This chain links TRBV19 with TRBJ1-2; D gene unclear. The CDR3 end lies 3 residues beyond the end of the read and is filled in from the germline J gene. Germline-derived CDR1 and CDR2 are LNHDA and SQIVND (reference sequence). The CDR3 runs to 13 residues.

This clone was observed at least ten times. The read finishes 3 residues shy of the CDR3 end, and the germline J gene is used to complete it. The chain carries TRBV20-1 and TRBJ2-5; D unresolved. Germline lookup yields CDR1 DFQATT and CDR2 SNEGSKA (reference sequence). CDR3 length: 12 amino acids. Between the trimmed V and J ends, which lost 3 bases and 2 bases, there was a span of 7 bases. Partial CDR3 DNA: TGCAGTGCTAGTCCCGGGCAAGAGACC. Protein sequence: CSASPGQET. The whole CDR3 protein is CSASPGQETQYF.

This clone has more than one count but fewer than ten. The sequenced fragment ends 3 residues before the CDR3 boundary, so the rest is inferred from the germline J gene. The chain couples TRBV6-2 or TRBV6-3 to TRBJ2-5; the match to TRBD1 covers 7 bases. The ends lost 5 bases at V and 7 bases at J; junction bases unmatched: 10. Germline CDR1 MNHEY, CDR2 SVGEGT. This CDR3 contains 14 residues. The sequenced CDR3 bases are TGTGCCAGCAGTCTAGTTGGGGACAGTGGGACC. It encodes CASSLVGDSGT. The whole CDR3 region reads CASSLVGDSGTQYF.

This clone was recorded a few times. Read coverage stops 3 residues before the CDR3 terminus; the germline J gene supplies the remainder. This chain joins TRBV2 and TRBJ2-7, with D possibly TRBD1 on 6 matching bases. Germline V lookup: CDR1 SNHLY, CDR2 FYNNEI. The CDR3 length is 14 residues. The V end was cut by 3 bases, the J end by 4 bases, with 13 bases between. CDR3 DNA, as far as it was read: TGTGCCAGCAGTGAGGGGACACCCCTTTACGAG. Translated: CASSEGTPLYE. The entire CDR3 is CASSEGTPLYEQYF.

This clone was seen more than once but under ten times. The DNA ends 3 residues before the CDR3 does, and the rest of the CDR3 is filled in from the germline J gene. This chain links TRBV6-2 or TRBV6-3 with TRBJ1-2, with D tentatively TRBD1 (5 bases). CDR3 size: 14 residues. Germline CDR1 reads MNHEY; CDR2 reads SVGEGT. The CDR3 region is CASSLGQLSMLYTF. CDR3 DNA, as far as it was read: TGTGCCAGCAGCCTCGGACAACTCTCTATGCTC.

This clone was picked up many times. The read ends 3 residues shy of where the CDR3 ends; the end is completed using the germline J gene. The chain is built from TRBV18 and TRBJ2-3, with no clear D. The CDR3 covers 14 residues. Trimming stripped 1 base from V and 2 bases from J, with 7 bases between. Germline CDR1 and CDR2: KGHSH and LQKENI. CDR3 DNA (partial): TGTGCCAGCTCACCACTAGGGTACACAGATACG. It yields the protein CASSPLGYTDT. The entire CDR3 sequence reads CASSPLGYTDTQYF.

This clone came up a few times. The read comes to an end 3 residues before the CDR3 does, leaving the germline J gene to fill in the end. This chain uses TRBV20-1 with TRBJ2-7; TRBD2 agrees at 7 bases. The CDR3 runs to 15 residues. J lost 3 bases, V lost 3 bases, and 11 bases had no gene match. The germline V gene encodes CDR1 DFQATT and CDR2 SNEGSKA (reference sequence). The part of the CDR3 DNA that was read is TGCAGTGCTAGCCTAAGCGGCCGCGGGGGCTACGAG. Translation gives CSASLSGRGGYE. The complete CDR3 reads CSASLSGRGGYEQYF.

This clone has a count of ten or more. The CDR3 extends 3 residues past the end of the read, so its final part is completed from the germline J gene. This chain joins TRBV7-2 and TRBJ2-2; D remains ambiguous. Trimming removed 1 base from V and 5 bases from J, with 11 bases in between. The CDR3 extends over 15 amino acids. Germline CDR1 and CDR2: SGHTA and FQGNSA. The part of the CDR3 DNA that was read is TGTGCCAGCAGCTTAGTCGCCAGCAGGACCGGGGAG. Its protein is CASSLVASRTGE. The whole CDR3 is CASSLVASRTGELFF. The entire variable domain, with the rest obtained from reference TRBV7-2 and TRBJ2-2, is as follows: GAGVSQSPSNKVTEKGKDVELRCDPISGHTALYWYRQSLGQGLEFLIYFQGNSAPDKSGLPSDRFSAERTGGSVSTLTIQRTQQEDSAVYLCASSLVASRTGELFFGEGSRLTVL.

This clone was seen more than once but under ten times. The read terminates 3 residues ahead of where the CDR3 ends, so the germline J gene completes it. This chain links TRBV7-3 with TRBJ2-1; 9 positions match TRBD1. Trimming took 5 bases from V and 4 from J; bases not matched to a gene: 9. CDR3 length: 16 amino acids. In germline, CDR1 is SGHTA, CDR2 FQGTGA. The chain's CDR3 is CASSLGTGRGYNEQFF. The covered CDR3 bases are TGTGCCAGCAGCCTCGGGACAGGGAGGGGTTACAATGAG.

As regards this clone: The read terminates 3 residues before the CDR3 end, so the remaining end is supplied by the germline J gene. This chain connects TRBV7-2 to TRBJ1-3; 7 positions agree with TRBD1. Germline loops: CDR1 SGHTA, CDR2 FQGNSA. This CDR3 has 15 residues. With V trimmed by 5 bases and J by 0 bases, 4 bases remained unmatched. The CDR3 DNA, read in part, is TGTGCCAGCAGCGGACAGGCCCTCTCTGGAAACACC. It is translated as CASSGQALSGNT. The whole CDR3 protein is CASSGQALSGNTIYF. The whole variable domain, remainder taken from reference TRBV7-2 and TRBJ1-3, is GAGVSQSPSNKVTEKGKDVELRCDPISGHTALYWYRQSLGQGLEFLIYFQGNSAPDKSGLPSDRFSAERTGGSVSTLTIQRTQQEDSAVYLCASSGQALSGNTIYFGEGSWLTVV.

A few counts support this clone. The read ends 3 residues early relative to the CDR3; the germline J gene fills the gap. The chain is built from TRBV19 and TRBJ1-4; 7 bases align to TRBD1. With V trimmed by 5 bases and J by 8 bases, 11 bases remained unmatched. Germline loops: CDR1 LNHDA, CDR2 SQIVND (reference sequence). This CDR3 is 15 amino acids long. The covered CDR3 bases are TGTGCCAGTAGTTTCGGACAGGCTAGAGGGGAAAAA. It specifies CASSFGQARGEK. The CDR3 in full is CASSFGQARGEKLFF.

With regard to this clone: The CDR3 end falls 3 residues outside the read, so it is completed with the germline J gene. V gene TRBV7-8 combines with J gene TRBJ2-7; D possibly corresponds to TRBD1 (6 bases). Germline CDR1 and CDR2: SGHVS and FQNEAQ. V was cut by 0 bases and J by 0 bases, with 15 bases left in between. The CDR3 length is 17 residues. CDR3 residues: CASSLATGLTLSYEQYF. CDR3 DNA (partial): TGTGCCAGCAGCTTAGCGACAGGCCTAACCCTCTCCTACGAG.

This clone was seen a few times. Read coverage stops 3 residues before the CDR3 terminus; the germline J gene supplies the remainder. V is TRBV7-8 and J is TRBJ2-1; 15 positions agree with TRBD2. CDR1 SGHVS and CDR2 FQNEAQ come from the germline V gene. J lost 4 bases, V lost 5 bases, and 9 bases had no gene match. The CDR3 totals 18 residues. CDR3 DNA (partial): TGTGCCAGCAGCACCGGGACTAGCGGGGGGCTCATTTACAATGAG. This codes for CASSTGTSGGLIYNE. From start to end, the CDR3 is CASSTGTSGGLIYNEQFF.

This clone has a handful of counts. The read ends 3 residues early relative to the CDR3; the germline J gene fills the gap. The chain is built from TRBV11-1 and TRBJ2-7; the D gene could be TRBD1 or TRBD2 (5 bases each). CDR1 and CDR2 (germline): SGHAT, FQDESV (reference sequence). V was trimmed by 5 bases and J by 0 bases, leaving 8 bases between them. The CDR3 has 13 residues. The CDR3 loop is CASSPGSSYEQYF. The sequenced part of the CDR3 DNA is TGTGCCAGCAGCCCAGGGAGCTCCTACGAG.

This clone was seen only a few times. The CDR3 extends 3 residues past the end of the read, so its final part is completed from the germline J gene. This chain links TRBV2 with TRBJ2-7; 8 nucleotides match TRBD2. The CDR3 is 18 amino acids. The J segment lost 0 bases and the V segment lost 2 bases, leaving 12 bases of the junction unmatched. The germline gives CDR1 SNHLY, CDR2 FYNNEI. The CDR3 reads CASSEFGIGGRLSYEQYF. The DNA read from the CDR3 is TGTGCCAGCAGTGAATTCGGGATTGGCGGGAGGCTCTCCTACGAG. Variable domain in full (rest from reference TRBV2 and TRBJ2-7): EPEVTQTPSHQVTQMGQEVILRCVPISNHLYFYWYRQILGQKVEFLVSFYNNEISEKSEIFDDQFSVERPDGSNFTLKIRSTKLEDSAMYFCASSEFGIGGRLSYEQYFGPGTRLTVT.

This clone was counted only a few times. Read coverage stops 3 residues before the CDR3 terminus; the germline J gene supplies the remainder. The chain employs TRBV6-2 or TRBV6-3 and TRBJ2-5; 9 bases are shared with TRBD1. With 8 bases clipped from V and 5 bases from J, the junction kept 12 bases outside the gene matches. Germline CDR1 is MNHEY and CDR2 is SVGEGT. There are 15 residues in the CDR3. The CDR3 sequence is CASLYRTGVGETQYF. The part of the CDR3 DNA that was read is TGTGCCAGCCTATACCGGACAGGGGTCGGGGAGACC.

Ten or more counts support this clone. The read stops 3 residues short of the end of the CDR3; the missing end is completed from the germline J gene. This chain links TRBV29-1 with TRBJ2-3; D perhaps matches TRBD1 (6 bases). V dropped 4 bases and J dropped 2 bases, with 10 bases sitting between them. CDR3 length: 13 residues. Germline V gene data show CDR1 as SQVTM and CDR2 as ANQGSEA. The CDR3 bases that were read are TGCAGCGTTGCGGGACACAACACAGATACG. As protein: CSVAGHNTDT. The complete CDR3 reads CSVAGHNTDTQYF.

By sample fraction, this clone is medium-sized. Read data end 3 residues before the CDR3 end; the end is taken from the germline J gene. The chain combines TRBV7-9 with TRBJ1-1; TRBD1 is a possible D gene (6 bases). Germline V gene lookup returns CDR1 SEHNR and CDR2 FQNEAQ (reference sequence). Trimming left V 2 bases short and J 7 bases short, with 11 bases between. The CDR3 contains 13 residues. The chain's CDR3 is CASSLKGGGEAFF. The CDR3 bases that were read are TGTGCCAGCAGCTTAAAGGGGGGGGGTGAA.

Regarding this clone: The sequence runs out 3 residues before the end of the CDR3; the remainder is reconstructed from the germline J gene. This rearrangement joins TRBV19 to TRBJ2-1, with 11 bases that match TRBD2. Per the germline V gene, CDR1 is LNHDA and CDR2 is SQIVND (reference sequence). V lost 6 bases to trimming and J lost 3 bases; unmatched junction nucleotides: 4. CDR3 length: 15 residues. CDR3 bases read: TGTGCCAGTAGGCCGCTAGCGGGAGGCTACAATGAG. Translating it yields CASRPLAGGYNE. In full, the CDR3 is CASRPLAGGYNEQFF.

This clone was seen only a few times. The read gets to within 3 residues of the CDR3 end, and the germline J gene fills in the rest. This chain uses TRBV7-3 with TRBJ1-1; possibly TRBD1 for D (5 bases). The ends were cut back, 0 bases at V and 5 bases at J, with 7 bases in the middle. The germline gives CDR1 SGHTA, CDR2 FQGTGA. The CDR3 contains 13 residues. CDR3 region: CASSLTGETEAFF. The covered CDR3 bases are TGTGCCAGCAGCTTAACAGGGGAGACTGAA. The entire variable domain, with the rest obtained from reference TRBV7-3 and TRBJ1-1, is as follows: GAGVSQTPSNKVTEKGKYVELRCDPISGHTALYWYRQSLGQGPEFLIYFQGTGAADDSGLPNDRFFAVRPEGSVSTLKIQRTERGDSAVYLCASSLTGETEAFFGQGTRLTVV.

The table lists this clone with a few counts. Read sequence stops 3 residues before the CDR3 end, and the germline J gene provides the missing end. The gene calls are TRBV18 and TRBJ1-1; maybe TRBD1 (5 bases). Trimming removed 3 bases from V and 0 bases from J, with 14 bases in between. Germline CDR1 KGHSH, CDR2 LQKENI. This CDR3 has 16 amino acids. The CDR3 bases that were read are TGTGCCAGCTCACCTACCACCGACAGTATGAACACTGAA. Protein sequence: CASSPTTDSMNTE. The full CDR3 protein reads CASSPTTDSMNTEAFF.

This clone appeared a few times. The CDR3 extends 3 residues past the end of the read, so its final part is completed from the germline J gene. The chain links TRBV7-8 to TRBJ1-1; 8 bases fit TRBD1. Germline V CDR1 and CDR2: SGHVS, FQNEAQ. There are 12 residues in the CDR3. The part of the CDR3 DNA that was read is TGTGCCAGCAGCTTACCGGACAGGGCG. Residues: CASSLPDRA. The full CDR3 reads CASSLPDRAAFF.

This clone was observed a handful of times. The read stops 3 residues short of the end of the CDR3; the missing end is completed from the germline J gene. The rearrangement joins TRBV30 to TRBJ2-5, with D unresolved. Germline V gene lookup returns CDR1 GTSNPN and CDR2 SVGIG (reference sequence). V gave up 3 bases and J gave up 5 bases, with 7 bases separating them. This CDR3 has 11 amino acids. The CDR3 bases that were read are TGTGCCTGGAGAGGTTTGGAGACC. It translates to CAWRGLET. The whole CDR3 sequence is CAWRGLETQYF.

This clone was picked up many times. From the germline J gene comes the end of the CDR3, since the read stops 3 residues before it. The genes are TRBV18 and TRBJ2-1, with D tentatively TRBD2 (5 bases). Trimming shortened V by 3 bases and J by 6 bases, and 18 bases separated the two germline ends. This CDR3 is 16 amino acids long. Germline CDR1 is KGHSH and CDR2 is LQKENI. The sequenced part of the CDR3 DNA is TGTGCCAGCTCACCTACCAACCAGGTTCGGGGCAATGAG. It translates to CASSPTNQVRGNE. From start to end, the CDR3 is CASSPTNQVRGNEQFF.

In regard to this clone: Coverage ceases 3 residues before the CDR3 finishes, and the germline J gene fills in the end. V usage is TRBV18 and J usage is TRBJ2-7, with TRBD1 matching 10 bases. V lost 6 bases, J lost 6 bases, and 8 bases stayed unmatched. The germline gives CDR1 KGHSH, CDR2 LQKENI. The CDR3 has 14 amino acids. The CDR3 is CASSPGTGATEQYF. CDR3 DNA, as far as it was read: TGTGCCAGCTCTCCCGGGACAGGGGCTACCGAG.

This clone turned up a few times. Here the CDR3 reads CASSLGPSTDTQYF. The sequenced CDR3 bases are TGTGCCAGTAGTTTGGGGCCTAGCACAGATACG. This sequence joins TRBV19 and TRBJ2-3; TRBD1 might be the D (5 bases). The read gets to within 3 residues of the CDR3 end, and the germline J gene fills in the rest. The CDR3 extends over 14 amino acids. V shed 5 bases and J shed 0 bases, with 9 bases lying between them. Germline loops: CDR1 LNHDA, CDR2 SQIVND (reference sequence).

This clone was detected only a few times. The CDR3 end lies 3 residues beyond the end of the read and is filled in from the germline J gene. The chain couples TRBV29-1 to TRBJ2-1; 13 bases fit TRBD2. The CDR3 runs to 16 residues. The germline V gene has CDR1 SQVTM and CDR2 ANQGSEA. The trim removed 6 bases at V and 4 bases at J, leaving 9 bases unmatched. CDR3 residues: CSVGGTSGKSYNEQFF. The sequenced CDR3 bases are TGCAGCGTCGGGGGGACTAGCGGGAAGAGTTACAATGAG.

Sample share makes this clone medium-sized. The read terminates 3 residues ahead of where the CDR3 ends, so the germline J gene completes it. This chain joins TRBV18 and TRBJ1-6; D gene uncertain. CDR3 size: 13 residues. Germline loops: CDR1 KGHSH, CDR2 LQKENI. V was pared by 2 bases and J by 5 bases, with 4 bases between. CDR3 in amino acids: CASSPYNNSPLHF. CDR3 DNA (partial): TGTGCCAGCTCACCATACAATAATTCACCC.

The DNA read from the CDR3 is TGTGCCAGCAGGGAGCACGCGGGGGGGAACACAGATACG. Translated: CASREHAGGNTDT. The whole CDR3 protein reads CASREHAGGNTDTQYF. The chain has TRBV6-2 or TRBV6-3 and TRBJ2-3, with TRBD2 matching 9 bases. Sequencing ends 3 residues short of the CDR3 end; the germline J gene provides the rest. The CDR3 sequence is 16 residues long. V was pared by 6 bases and J by 2 bases, with 9 bases of the junction left unmatched. The germline gives CDR1 MNHEY, CDR2 SVGEGT.